This is a list of T cell receptor beta chains from one sample in a study of blood T cell repertoires in COVID-19. Method: immunoSEQ multiplex PCR; TCRdb's copy keeps in-frame clones and lacks some. The sample holds hundreds of thousands of clones; just under 90% are singletons and the top ten take approximately 0.3%. The sequencing input was peripheral blood. All receptors derive from a woman aged 18-29 years with acute or convalescent COVID-19. The CDR3 runs from the conserved cysteine through the conserved F or W. Fields, in order: V gene, D gene, J gene, clone size, CDR3 protein, CDR3 DNA. The D gene is left open where the match is weak. Part of the rows lack a size; the others show once, few, many or a class for expanded clones.

TRBV6-1,-,TRBJ1-6,once,CASSATVPSSYNSPLHF,TGTGCCAGCAGTGCAACAGTCCCGAGCTCCTATAATTCACCCCTCCACTTT
TRBV27,-,TRBJ2-3,-,CASSPRQVRGTDTQYF,TGTGCCAGCAGTCCCCGGCAGGTCCGTGGCACAGATACGCAGTATTTT
TRBV5-1,-,TRBJ1-2,-,CASSLGEANYGYTF,TGCGCCAGCAGCTTGGGAGAGGCAAACTATGGCTACACCTTC
TRBV7-8,TRBD2,TRBJ2-3,-,CASSRGGLAEEKQEDTQYF,TGTGCCAGCAGCCGTGGAGGGCTAGCGGAAGAAAAACAAGAGGATACGCAGTATTTT
TRBV15,-,TRBJ1-5,-,CATSRDGAAHQPQHF,TGTGCCACCAGCAGAGATGGGGCAGCCCATCAGCCCCAGCATTTT
TRBV27,-,TRBJ2-2,-,CASSSFLGLLKSNTGELFF,TGTGCCAGCAGTTCCTTCCTTGGCCTTCTCAAATCAAACACCGGGGAGCTGTTTTTT
TRBV7-2,TRBD2,TRBJ2-2,-,CASSPGLAGGRGTGELFF,TGTGCCAGCAGCCCTGGACTAGCGGGGGGGCGAGGCACCGGGGAGCTGTTTTTT
TRBV24-1,TRBD1,TRBJ2-6,once,CATSDRDRGSNVLTF,TGTGCCACCAGTGACCGGGACAGGGGTTCCAACGTCCTGACTTTC
TRBV19,-,TRBJ1-2,-,CASSIDFLGRYGYTF,TGTGCCAGTAGTATAGATTTTTTGGGCAGATATGGCTACACCTTC
TRBV29-1,TRBD1,TRBJ1-1,-,CSVTGGQLFHLNTEAFF,TGCAGCGTCACCGGGGGACAGCTTTTCCATTTGAACACTGAAGCTTTCTTT
TRBV5-1,TRBD1,TRBJ1-2,once,CASSRDRESFCYGYTF,TGCGCCAGCAGCAGAGACAGGGAGTCGTTCTGCTATGGCTACACCTTC
TRBV6-5,-,TRBJ1-2,-,CASSYSQGYYGYTF,TGTGCCAGCAGTTACTCGCAGGGCTACTATGGCTACACCTTC
TRBV6-2/TRBV6-3,-,TRBJ1-2,-,CASSYVQGQGGYTF,TGTGCCAGCAGTTACGTACAGGGACAAGGTGGCTACACCTTC
TRBV4-1,-,TRBJ1-5,-,CASSQTGGQPQHF,TGCGCCAGCAGCCAAACGGGAGGCCAGCCCCAGCATTTT
TRBV12-5,-,TRBJ1-2,-,CASARETAKYGYTF,TGTGCTAGTGCCCGGGAAACGGCTAAGTATGGCTACACCTTC
TRBV5-6,TRBD1,TRBJ1-4,-,CASSLVAGGREKLFF,TGTGCCAGCAGCTTGGTTGCAGGGGGCAGGGAAAAACTGTTTTTT
TRBV19,TRBD1,TRBJ1-3,-,CASSIDPGTGFGNTIYF,TGTGCCAGTAGTATAGATCCTGGGACAGGGTTCGGAAACACCATATATTTT
TRBV12-5,-,TRBJ1-2,-,CASGRPGRMDYGYTF,TGTGCTAGTGGGCGCCCAGGGAGGATGGACTATGGCTACACCTTC
TRBV7-9,TRBD1,TRBJ1-2,-,CASSLAGQGKGYTF,TGTGCCAGCAGCTTAGCCGGACAGGGAAAAGGCTACACCTTC
TRBV19,-,TRBJ2-1,-,CASSIETGSSYNEQFF,TGTGCCAGTAGTATAGAAACAGGGAGCTCCTACAATGAGCAGTTCTTC
TRBV3-1/TRBV3-2,TRBD2,TRBJ2-1,-,CASSSGGAYNEQFF,TGTGCCAGCAGCAGCGGGGGGGCCTACAATGAGCAGTTCTTC
TRBV7-2,TRBD1,TRBJ1-2,few,CASSPGQNYGYTF,TGTGCCAGCAGCCCGGGACAGAACTATGGCTACACCTTC
TRBV19,TRBD1,TRBJ1-2,-,CATLDEDREDGYTF,TGTGCCACGCTCGATGAGGACAGGGAGGATGGCTACACCTTC
TRBV11-2,-,TRBJ1-2,-,CASSLDQQTEFDYGYTF,TGTGCCAGCAGCTTAGATCAACAGACAGAGTTTGACTATGGCTACACCTTC
TRBV11-2,TRBD1,TRBJ1-2,once,CASRGTGIYGYTF,TGTGCCAGCAGGGGGACAGGGATCTATGGCTACACCTTC
TRBV11-2,TRBD1,TRBJ1-2,-,CASSPQDRRRYTF,TGTGCCAGCAGCCCGCAGGACAGGAGACGCTACACCTTC
TRBV5-6,TRBD2,TRBJ2-7,-,CASSWGGEPFYEQYF,TGTGCCAGCAGCTGGGGAGGGGAGCCCTTCTACGAGCAGTACTTC
TRBV11-2,TRBD1,TRBJ2-2,-,CASSQTGTGIRPNTGELFF,TGTGCCAGCAGTCAGACCGGGACAGGAATTCGTCCGAACACCGGGGAGCTGTTTTTT
TRBV9,TRBD2,TRBJ2-1,-,CASSVANLAGGPNEQFF,TGTGCCAGCAGCGTAGCCAATTTGGCGGGGGGGCCCAATGAGCAGTTCTTC
TRBV5-1,TRBD1,TRBJ1-1,-,CASSLKGTGAAFF,TGCGCCAGCAGCCTTAAAGGGACAGGGGCAGCTTTCTTT
TRBV5-4,-,TRBJ1-1,-,CASSSNSRPGTEAFF,TGTGCCAGCAGCTCAAACTCCCGGCCGGGGACTGAAGCTTTCTTT
TRBV19,-,TRBJ1-1,-,CASSTLAGTEAFF,TGTGCCAGTAGTACGTTAGCGGGAACTGAAGCTTTCTTT
TRBV30,TRBD1,TRBJ1-5,-,CAWSVGVTGNQPQHF,TGTGCCTGGAGTGTAGGGGTGACAGGGAATCAGCCCCAGCATTTT
TRBV5-1,-,TRBJ1-1,-,CASSLIGEGYGRGNTEAFF,TGCGCCAGCAGCTTGATAGGCGAAGGATATGGTAGAGGGAACACTGAAGCTTTCTTT
TRBV3-1/TRBV3-2,-,TRBJ1-1,-,CASSQVGGGTEAFF,TGTGCCAGCAGCCAAGTCGGGGGTGGCACTGAAGCTTTCTTT
TRBV7-9,-,TRBJ2-7,few,CASSPPGFYEQYF,TGTGCCAGCAGCCCACCGGGTTTCTACGAGCAGTACTTC
TRBV3-1/TRBV3-2,TRBD1,TRBJ1-1,-,CASSQGDSGAFF,TGTGCCAGCAGCCAAGGGGACAGTGGAGCTTTCTTT
TRBV28,TRBD1,TRBJ1-1,-,CASSGTGGPNTEAFF,TGTGCCAGCAGTGGGACAGGGGGCCCGAACACTGAAGCTTTCTTT
TRBV28,TRBD2,TRBJ2-3,-,CASSFQRGVTDTQYF,TGTGCCAGCAGTTTCCAGCGGGGGGTAACAGATACGCAGTATTTT
TRBV19,-,TRBJ2-2,-,CASNGDKNTGELFF,TGTGCCAGTAACGGGGACAAGAACACCGGGGAGCTGTTTTTT
TRBV10-3,-,TRBJ1-5,-,CAISEPTTGNQPQHF,TGTGCCATCAGTGAGCCAACGACAGGTAATCAGCCCCAGCATTTT
TRBV7-7,-,TRBJ2-1,-,CASSLAYVPFSYNEQFF,TGTGCCAGCAGCTTAGCCTATGTCCCTTTCTCCTACAATGAGCAGTTCTTC
TRBV4-2,-,TRBJ1-2,-,CASSQVGTRNYGYTF,TGTGCCAGCAGCCAAGTAGGTACCAGGAACTATGGCTACACCTTC
TRBV27,TRBD2,TRBJ2-5,-,CASSLGMGGETQYF,TGTGCCAGCAGTTTGGGGATGGGGGGGGAGACCCAGTACTTC
TRBV5-1,-,TRBJ2-7,-,CASSLVQSYEQYF,TGCGCCAGCAGCTTGGTACAGTCCTACGAGCAGTACTTC
TRBV9,-,TRBJ1-1,-,CASSVEVRGTEAFF,TGTGCCAGCAGCGTAGAGGTGCGGGGCACTGAAGCTTTCTTT
TRBV7-7,-,TRBJ1-1,-,CASSDRLNTEAFF,TGTGCCAGCAGCGACAGGCTAAACACTGAAGCTTTCTTT